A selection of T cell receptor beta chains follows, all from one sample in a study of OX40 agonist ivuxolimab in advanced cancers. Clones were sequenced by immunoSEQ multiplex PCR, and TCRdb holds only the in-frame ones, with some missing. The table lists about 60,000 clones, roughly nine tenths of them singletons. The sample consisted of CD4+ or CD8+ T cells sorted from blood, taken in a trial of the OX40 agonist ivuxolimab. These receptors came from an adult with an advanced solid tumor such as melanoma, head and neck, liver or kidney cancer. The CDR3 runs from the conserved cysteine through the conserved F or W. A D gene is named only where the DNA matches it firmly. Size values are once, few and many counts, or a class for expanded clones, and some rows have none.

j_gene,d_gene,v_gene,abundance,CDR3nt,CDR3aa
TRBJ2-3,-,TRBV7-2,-,TGTGCCAGCAGCTTAGCGGGCCCAGCTAGCACAGATACGCAGTATTTT,CASSLAGPASTDTQYF
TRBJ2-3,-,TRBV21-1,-,TGTGCCAGCAGCAAAGGGTGGGGACGACCCAACGATACGCAGTATTTT,CASSKGWGRPNDTQYF
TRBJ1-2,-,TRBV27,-,TGTGCCAGTTCCACTATGGGTAGTGGCTACACCTTC,CASSTMGSGYTF
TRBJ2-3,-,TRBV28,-,TGTGCCAGCAGGCGACAGAGTGGCACAGATACGCAGTATTTT,CASRRQSGTDTQYF
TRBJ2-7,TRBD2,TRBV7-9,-,TGTGCCAGCAGTCCCCGCGGGACTAGGGACGGAGAGCAGTACTTC,CASSPRGTRDGEQYF
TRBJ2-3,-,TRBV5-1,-,TGCGCCAGCAGCTTGGCACAGGCCGACACAGATACGCAGTATTTT,CASSLAQADTDTQYF
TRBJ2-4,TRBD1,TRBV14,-,TGTGCCAGCAGCTCCCCCGACAGGGGAAACATTCAGTACTTC,CASSSPDRGNIQYF
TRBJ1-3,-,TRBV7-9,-,TGTGCCAGCAGCTTAGGGCTCCTGCCTGGAAACACCATATATTTT,CASSLGLLPGNTIYF
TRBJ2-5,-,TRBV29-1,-,TGCAGCGTTGACAGGGGACTGGAGACCCAGTACTTC,CSVDRGLETQYF
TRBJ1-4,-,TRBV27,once,TGTGCCAGCAGTTCTCCGATACATAATGAAAAACTGTTTTTT,CASSSPIHNEKLFF
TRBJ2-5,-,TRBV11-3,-,TGTGCCAGCAGCCTTCAGGGTGGGGAGACCCAGTACTTC,CASSLQGGETQYF
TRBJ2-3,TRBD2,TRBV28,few,TGTGCCAGCAGTTTTCTAGCGGGCACAGATACGCAGTATTTT,CASSFLAGTDTQYF
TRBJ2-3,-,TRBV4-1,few,TGCGCCAGCAGCCCCCAGGTTGGGGGTACAGATACGCAGTATTTT,CASSPQVGGTDTQYF